Below, one T cell receptor (beta chain) is given with its context. The antigen is undetermined. The data were taken from a study of shared clonotypes between healthy human individuals. CD4+ cells underwent separation, giving CD45RA+ naive and CD45RA-negative memory subsets. Replicate PCRs for sorted subsets used about 200 ng DNA; this equaled 25,000 to 35,000 T cell genomes. Some clones are missing from TCRdb's copy, which holds only in-frame ones; the method was immunoSEQ multiplex PCR. The profile shows 950,000 to 1,200,000 clones, 60% to 80% of them singletons. Whole-study findings and limits: A handful of donors shared roughly 5% of their naive CD4 clonotypes.

Per germline, CDR1 SQVTM and CDR2 ANQGSEA. Trimming left V 0 bases short and J 5 bases short, with 9 bases between. The CDR3 is 13 amino acids. The material sequenced was memory CD4+ T cells from PBMCs. Subset in this sample: CD45RA-negative fraction. The sequence derives from a man between 18 and 35 years old in good health. Some clones in this sample may be carry-over from other donors' samples. V and J are TRBV29-1 and TRBJ2-3, with D uncertain. CDR3 DNA: TGCAGCGTTGAAGATCAGATCCGAGATACGCAGTATTTT. It yields the protein CSVEDQIRDTQYF.